This entry describes one T cell receptor beta chain. The target antigen is unknown. These data are taken from a study of cytomegalovirus exposure and HLA in healthy donors. Broader study findings: In presence/absence analyses, roughly uniform sequencing depth across donors was assumed. Certain indistinguishable V segments, among them TRBV6-2 and TRBV6-3, were excluded.

A multiplex PCR was run with 60 Vbeta primers and 13 Jbeta primers. The data were produced by immunoSEQ multiplex PCR, yet TCRdb's version contains in-frame clones alone and is incomplete. The table lists tens of thousands of clones, around 74% of them singletons. The germline V gene has CDR1 KGHSH and CDR2 LQKENI. The V end was cut by 4 bases, the J end by 2 bases, with 12 bases between. CDR3 length: 15 amino acids. This chain joins TRBV18 and TRBJ1-3; D perhaps matches TRBD1 (5 bases). The sequenced sample consisted of PBMCs. The receptor comes from a woman aged 25 to 39 in good health and CMV-seropositive. CDR3 sequence: CASSQTGQTGNTIYF. For the CDR3, the DNA is TGTGCCAGCTCACAAACAGGTCAGACTGGAAACACCATATATTTT.